The clone carrying this TCR beta chain was observed many times. Its antigen is not known. This entry belongs to a study of T cells in Graves' hyperthyroidism and ophthalmopathy. The germline V and J ends were trimmed by 4 bases and 5 bases, with 11 bases remaining between them. Germline V gene data show CDR1 as LNHDA and CDR2 as SQIVND (reference sequence). The CDR3 is 13 amino acids. Uncontrolled infection, other autoimmune disease, pregnancy and lactation each barred patients from inclusion. General observations from the study: Most thyroid clonotypes with frequency above 0.001 were detected in blood. Progression to ophthalmopathy was predicted a median of about six months early.

RNA transcripts provided the source from which TCR beta CDR3 regions were amplified. HTBI primers drove first-round RT-PCR of the TCR CDR3. TCRdb analysed the multiplex PCR reads with MiXCR anew, one entry per CDR3 protein. The table has 550,000 to 700,000 distinct CDR3 sequences, around 46% seen once; the top ten hold roughly 19%. The J gene is TRBJ1-1, the V gene TRBV19; no clear D. This clonotype originated in an adult woman with Graves' disease, either hyperthyroidism or ophthalmopathy (not recorded which). The material sequenced was peripheral blood or thyroid tissue (not recorded which). CDR3 coding DNA: TGTGCCAGTAGTAAGGCTTCTGGGACTGAAGCTTTCTTT. Its translation is CASSKASGTEAFF.